This T cell receptor beta chain appears in the sequencing data of a study of breast tumors, draining lymph nodes, adjacent tissues. Study-wide points: The data were judged consistent with most tumor T cells coming from lymph node and expanding in tumor. The lymph node origin of tumor T cells was framed as consistent with a hypothesis, not demonstrated. Tumors had less TCR diversity than lymph nodes, more than nontumor tissue. Compared with basal-like, luminal-like tumors shared significantly more repertoire with nontumor tissue.

TCRdb re-called the multiplex PCR reads through MiXCR, storing one row per CDR3 protein. Among fewer than 200,000 distinct CDR3 sequences listed, 33% were seen once. Germline CDR1 is DFQATT and CDR2 is SNEGSKA (reference sequence). The length of the CDR3 is 16 residues. Trimming cost V 4 bases and J 0 bases; bases outside gene matches: 5. About this clonotype: Its cognate antigen is unknown.

Axillary draining lymph nodes of breast cancer patients supplied the node samples. The V gene is TRBV20-1, the J gene TRBJ2-6; 8 nucleotides agree with TRBD1. Sequenced sample: axillary lymph node tissue. This TCR derives from a female donor with breast cancer. Some clones in this sample may be carry-over from other donors' samples. The CDR3 nucleotides read TGCAGTGCTACCCGGGACAGGAGCTCTGGGGCCAACGTCCTGACTTTC. This codes for CSATRDRSSGANVLTF.